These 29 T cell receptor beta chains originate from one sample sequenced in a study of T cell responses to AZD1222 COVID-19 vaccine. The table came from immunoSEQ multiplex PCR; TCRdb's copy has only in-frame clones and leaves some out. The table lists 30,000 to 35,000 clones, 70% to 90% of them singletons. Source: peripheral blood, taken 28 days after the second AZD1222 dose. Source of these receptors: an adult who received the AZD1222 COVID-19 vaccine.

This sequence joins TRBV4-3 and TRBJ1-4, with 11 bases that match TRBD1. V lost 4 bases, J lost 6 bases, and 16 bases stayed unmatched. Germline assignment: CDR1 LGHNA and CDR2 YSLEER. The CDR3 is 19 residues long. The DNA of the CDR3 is TGCGCCAGCAGCCTACACTCGTTACTCCGGACAGGGGGCGATGAAAAACTGTTTTTT. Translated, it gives CASSLHSLLRTGGDEKLFF.

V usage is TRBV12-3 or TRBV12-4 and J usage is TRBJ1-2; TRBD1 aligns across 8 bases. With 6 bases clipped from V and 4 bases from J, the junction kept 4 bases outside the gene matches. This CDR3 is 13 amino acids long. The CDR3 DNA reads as TGTGCCAGCAGGGTGACAGGGGTCTATGGCTACACCTTC. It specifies CASRVTGVYGYTF.

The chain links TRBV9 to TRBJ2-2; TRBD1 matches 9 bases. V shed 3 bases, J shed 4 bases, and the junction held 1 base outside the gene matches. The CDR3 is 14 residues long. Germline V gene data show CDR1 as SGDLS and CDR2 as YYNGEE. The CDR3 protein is CASSETGGTGELFF. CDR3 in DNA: TGTGCCAGCAGCGAGACAGGGGGCACCGGGGAGCTGTTTTTT.

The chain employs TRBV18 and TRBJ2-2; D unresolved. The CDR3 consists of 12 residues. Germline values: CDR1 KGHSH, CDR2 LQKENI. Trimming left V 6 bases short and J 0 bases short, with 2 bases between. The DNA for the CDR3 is TGTGCCAGCTCTGCGAACACCGGGGAGCTGTTTTTT. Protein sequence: CASSANTGELFF.

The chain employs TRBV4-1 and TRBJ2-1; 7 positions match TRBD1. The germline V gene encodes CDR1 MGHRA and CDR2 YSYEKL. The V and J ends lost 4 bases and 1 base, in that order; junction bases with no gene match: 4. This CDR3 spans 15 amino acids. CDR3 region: CASSPGQISYNEQFF. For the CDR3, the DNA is TGCGCCAGCAGCCCGGGACAGATATCCTACAATGAGCAGTTCTTC.

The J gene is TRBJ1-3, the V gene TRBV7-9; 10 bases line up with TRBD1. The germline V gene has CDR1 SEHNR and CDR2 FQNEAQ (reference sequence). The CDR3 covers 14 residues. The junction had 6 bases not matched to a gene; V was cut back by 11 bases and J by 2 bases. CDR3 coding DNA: TGTGCCGTGCGACAGGGGGCAACTGGAAACACCATATATTTT. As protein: CAVRQGATGNTIYF.

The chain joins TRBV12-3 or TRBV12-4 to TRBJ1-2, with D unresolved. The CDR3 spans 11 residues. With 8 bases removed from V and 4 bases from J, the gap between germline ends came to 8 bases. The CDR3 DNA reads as TGTGCCAGCGGGTTGACCTATGGCTACACCTTC. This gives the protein CASGLTYGYTF.

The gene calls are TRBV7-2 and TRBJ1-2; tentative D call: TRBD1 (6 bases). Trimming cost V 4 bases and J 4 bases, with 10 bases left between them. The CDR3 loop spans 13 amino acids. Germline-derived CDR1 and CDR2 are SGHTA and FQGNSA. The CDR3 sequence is CASSYKGVYGYTF. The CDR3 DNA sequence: TGTGCCAGCAGCTACAAGGGGGTCTATGGCTACACCTTC.

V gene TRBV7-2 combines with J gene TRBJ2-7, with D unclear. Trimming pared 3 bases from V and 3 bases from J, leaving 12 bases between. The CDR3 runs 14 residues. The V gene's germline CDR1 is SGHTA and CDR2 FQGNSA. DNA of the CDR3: TGTGCCAGCAGCTTCGCTTATGCCAGCTACGAGCAGTACTTC. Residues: CASSFAYASYEQYF.

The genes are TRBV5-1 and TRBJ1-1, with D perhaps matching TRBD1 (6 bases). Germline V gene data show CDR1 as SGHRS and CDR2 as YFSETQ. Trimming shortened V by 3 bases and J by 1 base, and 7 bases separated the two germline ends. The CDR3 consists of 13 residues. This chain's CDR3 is CASSSQGNTEAFF. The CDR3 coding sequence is TGCGCCAGCAGCTCACAGGGGAACACTGAAGCTTTCTTT.

The CDR3 nucleotides read TGTGCCAGCAGTTCCATTACAGGGAGACCAAACCACGAGCAGTACTTC. Translation: CASSSITGRPNHEQYF. The V gene is TRBV6-2 or TRBV6-3, the J gene TRBJ2-7; possible D gene TRBD1, 6 bases. The V and J ends lost 4 bases and 5 bases respectively, with 21 bases between them. The germline CDR1 and CDR2 sequences are MNHEY and SVGEGT. The CDR3 totals 16 residues.

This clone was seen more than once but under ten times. The DNA for the CDR3 is TGCAGTGCCCCTAGGCCAGATACGCAGTATTTT. Its protein product is CSAPRPDTQYF. This rearrangement joins TRBV20-1 to TRBJ2-3, with D unclear. CDR1 DFQATT and CDR2 SNEGSKA come from the germline V gene (reference sequence). This CDR3 is 11 amino acids long. V lost 6 bases and J 4 bases, leaving 8 bases between the germline ends.

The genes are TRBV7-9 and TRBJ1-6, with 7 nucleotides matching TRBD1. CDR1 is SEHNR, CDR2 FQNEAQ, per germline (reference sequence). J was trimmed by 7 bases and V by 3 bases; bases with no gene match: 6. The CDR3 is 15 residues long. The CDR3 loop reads CASSFGDRANSPLHF. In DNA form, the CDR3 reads TGTGCCAGCAGCTTCGGTGACAGGGCGAATTCACCCCTCCACTTT.

This CDR3 is CASSFSGELFF. CDR3 bases: TGCGCCAGCAGCTTTTCCGGGGAGCTGTTTTTT. This sequence joins TRBV5-1 and TRBJ2-2; D is unclear. Germline V lookup: CDR1 SGHRS, CDR2 YFSETQ. CDR3 length equals 11 residues. Between the trimmed V and J ends, which lost 2 bases and 6 bases, there was a span of 2 bases.

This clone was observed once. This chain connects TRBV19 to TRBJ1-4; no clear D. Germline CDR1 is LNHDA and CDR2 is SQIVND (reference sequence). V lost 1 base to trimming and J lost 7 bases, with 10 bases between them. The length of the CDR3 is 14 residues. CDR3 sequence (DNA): TGTGCCAGTAGTATAGGGCGAGGGCTTGAAAAACTGTTTTTT. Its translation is CASSIGRGLEKLFF.

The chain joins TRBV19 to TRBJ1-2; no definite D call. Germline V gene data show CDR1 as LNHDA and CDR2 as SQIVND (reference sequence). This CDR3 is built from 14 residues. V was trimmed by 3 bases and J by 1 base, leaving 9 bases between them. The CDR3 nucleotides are TGTGCCAGTAGTATCTGGCGGAATAACTATGGCTACACCTTC. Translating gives CASSIWRNNYGYTF.

In DNA, the CDR3 is TGTGCCAGCAGTCCCCTACGGGACAGGGGCGCTAACTATGGCTACACCTTC. This translates into CASSPLRDRGANYGYTF. The genes are TRBV6-2 or TRBV6-3 and TRBJ1-2; 10 nucleotides line up with TRBD1. Germline V gene lookup returns CDR1 MNHEY and CDR2 SVGEGT. The CDR3 length is 17 residues. Trimming took 5 bases from V and 0 from J; bases not matched to a gene: 9.

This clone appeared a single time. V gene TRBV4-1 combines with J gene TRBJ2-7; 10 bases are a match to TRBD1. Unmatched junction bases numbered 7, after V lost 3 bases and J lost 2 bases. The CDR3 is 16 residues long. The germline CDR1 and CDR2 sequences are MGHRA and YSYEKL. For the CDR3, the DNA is TGCGCCAGCAGCCAGGGTCCGGGACAGGGGACCTACGAGCAGTACTTC. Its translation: CASSQGPGQGTYEQYF.

CDR3 coding DNA: TGTGCCAGTATCGGTAGGGGACAGGGGGTGTACGAGCAGTACTTC. It encodes CASIGRGQGVYEQYF. V gene TRBV19 combines with J gene TRBJ2-7; 11 nucleotides align to TRBD1. This CDR3 is 15 amino acids long. J gave up 4 bases and V 7 bases, and 9 bases lay outside the gene matches. CDR1 LNHDA and CDR2 SQIVND come from the germline V gene (reference sequence).

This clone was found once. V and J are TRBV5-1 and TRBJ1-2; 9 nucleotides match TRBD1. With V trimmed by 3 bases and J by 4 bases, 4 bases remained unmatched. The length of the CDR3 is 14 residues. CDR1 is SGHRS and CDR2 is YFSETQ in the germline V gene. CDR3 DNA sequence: TGCGCCAGCAGCTCCGAACAGGGGGCCTATGGCTACACCTTC. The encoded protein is CASSSEQGAYGYTF. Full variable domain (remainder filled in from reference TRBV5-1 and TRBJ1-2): KAGVTQTPRYLIKTRGQQVTLSCSPISGHRSVSWYQQTPGQGLQFLFEYFSETQRNKGNFPGRFSGRQFSNSRSEMNVSTLELGDSALYLCASSSEQGAYGYTFGSGTRLTVV.

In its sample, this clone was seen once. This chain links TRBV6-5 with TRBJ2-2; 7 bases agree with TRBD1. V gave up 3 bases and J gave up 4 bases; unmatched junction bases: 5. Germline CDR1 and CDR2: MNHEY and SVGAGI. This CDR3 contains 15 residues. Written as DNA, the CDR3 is TGTGCCAGCAGTTATACAGGGGTGGGCACCGGGGAGCTGTTTTTT. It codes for CASSYTGVGTGELFF.

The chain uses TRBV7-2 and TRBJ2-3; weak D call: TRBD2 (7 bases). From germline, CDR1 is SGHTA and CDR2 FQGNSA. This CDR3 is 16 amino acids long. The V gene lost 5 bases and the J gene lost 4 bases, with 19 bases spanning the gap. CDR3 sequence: CASSQSRGAVADTQYF. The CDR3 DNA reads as TGTGCCAGCAGCCAGTCCCGGGGGGCTGTTGCAGATACGCAGTATTTT. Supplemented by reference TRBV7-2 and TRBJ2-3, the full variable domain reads GAGVSQSPSNKVTEKGKDVELRCDPISGHTALYWYRQSLGQGLEFLIYFQGNSAPDKSGLPSDRFSAERTGGSVSTLTIQRTQQEDSAVYLCASSQSRGAVADTQYFGPGTRLTVL.

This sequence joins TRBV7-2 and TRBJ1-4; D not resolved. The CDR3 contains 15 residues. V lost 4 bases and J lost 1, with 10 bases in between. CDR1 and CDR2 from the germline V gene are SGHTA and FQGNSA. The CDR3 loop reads CASSSAVGTNEKLFF. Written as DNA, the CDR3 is TGTGCCAGCAGCTCCGCGGTTGGAACTAATGAAAAACTGTTTTTT.

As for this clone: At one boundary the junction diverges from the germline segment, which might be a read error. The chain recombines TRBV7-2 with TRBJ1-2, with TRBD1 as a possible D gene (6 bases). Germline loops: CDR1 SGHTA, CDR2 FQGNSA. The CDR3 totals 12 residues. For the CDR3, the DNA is TGTGCCAGCACCTTAGGGGGATCTGGCTACACCTTC. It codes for CASTLGGSGYTF.

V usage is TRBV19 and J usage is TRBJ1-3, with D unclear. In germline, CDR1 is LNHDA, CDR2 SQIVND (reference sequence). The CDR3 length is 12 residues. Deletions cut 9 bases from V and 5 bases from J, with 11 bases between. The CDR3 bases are TGTGCCAGCCGTCCCGGGCGAAACACCATATATTTT. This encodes CASRPGRNTIYF.

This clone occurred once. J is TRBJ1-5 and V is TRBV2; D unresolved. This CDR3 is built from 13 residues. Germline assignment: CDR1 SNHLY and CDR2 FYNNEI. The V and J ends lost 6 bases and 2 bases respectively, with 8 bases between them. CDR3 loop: CASSRGGNQPQHF. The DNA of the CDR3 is TGTGCCAGCAGCCGGGGTGGCAATCAGCCCCAGCATTTT.

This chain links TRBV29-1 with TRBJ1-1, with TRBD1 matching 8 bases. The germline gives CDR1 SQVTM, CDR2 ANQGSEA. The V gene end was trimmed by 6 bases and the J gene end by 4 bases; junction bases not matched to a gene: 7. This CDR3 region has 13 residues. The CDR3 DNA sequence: TGCAGCGTCGCCGGACAGGGCGGCACTGAAGCTTTCTTT. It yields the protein CSVAGQGGTEAFF.

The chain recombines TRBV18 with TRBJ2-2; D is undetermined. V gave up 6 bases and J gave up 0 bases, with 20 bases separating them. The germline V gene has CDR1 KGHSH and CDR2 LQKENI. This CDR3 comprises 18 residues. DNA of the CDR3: TGTGCCAGCTCCCCGATGATGAGGACGGCCGCGAACACCGGGGAGCTGTTTTTT. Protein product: CASSPMMRTAANTGELFF.

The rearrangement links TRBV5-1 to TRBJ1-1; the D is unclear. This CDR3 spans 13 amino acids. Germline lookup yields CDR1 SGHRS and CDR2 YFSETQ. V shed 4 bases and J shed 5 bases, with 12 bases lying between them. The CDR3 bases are TGCGCCAGCAGCCTCAGTCTGGAGACTGAAGCTTTCTTT. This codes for CASSLSLETEAFF.